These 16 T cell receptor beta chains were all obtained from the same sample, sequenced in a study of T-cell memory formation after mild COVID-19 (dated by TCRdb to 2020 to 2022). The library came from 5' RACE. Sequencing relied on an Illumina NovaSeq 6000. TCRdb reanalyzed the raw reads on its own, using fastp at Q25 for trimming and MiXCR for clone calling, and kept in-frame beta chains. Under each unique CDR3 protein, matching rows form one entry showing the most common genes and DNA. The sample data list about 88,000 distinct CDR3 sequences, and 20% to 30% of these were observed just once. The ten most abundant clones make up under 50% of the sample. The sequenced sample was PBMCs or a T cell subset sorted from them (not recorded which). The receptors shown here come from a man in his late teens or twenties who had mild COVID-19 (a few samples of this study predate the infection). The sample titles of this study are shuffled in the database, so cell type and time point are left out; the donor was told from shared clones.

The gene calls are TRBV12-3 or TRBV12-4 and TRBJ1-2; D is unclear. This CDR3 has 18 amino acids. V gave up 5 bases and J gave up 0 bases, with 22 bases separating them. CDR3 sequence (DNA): TGTGCCAGCAGTCCCAACCCCCTCGCTACAGCAGCTAACTATGGCTACACCTTC. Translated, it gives CASSPNPLATAANYGYTF.

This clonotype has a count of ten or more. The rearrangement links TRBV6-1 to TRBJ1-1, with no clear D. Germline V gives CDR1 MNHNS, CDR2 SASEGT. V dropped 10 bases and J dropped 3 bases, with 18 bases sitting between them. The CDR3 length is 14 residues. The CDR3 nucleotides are TGTGCCACCGACTCCAAGGAGACCCACACTGAAGCTTTCTTT. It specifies CATDSKETHTEAFF.

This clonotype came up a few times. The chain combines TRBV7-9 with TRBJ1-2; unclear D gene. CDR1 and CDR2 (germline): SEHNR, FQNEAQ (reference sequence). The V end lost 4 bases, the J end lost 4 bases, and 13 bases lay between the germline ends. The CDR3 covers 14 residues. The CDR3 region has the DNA TGTGCCAGCAGCTCTTTGACACCAATCTATGGCTACACCTTC. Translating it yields CASSSLTPIYGYTF. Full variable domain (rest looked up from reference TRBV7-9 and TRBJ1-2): DTGVSQNPRHKITKRGQNVTFRCDPISEHNRLYWYRQTLGQGPEFLTYFQNEAQLEKSRLLSDRFSAERPKGSFSTLEIQRTEQGDSAMYLCASSSLTPIYGYTFGSGTRLTVV.

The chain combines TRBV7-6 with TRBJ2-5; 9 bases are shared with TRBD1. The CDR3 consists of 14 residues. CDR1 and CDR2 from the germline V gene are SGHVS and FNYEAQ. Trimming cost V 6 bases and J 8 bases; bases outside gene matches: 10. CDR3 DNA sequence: TGTGCCAGCAGTAATCGGGACAGGGACATAACCCAGTACTTC. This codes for CASSNRDRDITQYF.

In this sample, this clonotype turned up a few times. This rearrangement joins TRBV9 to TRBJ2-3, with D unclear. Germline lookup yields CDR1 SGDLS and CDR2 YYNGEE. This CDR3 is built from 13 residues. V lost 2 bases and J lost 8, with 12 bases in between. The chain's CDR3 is CASSVPALGTQYF. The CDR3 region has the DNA TGTGCCAGCAGCGTGCCCGCCTTGGGTACGCAGTATTTT.

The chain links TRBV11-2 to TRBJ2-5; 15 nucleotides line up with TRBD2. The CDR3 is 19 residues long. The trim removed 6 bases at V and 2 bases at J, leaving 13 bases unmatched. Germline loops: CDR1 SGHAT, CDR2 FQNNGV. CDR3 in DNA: TGTGCCAGCAGGAAAAGGACTAGCGGGGGGGCCCAGGGTCAAGAGACCCAGTACTTC. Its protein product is CASRKRTSGGAQGQETQYF. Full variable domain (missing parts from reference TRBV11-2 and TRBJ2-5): EAGVAQSPRYKIIEKRQSVAFWCNPISGHATLYWYQQILGQGPKLLIQFQNNGVVDDSQLPKDRFSAERLKGVDSTLKIQPAKLEDSAVYLCASRKRTSGGAQGQETQYFGPGTRLLVL.

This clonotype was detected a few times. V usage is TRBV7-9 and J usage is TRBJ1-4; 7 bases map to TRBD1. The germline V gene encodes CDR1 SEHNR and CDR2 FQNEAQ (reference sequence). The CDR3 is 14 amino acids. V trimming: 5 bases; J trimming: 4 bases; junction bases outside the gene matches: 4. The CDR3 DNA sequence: TGTGCCAGCAGCAGGGACAGCCATAATGAAAAACTGTTTTTT. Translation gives CASSRDSHNEKLFF.

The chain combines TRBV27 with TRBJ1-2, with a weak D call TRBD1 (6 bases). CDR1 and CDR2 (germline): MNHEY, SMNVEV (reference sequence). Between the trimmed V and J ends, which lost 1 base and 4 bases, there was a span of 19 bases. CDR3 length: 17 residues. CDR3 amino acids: CASSLYETGVRSYGYTF. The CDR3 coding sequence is TGTGCCAGCAGTTTATATGAGACAGGCGTCCGCTCCTATGGCTACACCTTC.

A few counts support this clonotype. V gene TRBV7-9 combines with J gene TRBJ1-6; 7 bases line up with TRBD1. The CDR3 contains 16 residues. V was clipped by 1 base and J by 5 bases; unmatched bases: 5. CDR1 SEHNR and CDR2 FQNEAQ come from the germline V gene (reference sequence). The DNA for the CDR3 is TGTGCCAGCAGCTTAGGCGGCAGGGGGGATAATTCACCCCTCCACTTT. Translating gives CASSLGGRGDNSPLHF.

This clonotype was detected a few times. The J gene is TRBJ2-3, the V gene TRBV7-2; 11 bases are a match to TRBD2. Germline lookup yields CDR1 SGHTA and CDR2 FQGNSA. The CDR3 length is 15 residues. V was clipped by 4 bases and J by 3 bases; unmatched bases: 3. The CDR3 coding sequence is TGTGCCAGCAGCTGGGGACTAGCGGAGACAGATACGCAGTATTTT. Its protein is CASSWGLAETDTQYF.

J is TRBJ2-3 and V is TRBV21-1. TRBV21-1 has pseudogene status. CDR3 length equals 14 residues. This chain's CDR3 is CASSNAGTTDTQYF. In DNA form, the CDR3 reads TGTGCCAGCAGCAACGCGGGTACCACAGATACGCAGTATTTT.

CDR3 sequence (DNA): TGTGCCAGCAGCTCCCGGGCGTTTGCACACCCTACGGATACGCAGTATTTT. Its translation is CASSSRAFAHPTDTQYF. V and J are TRBV11-2 and TRBJ2-3; D remains ambiguous. Germline V gene lookup returns CDR1 SGHAT and CDR2 FQNNGV. The CDR3 has 17 amino acids. Trimming took 4 bases from V and 6 from J, leaving 23 bases between them. The full variable domain, its missing parts supplied by reference TRBV11-2 and TRBJ2-3, is EAGVAQSPRYKIIEKRQSVAFWCNPISGHATLYWYQQILGQGPKLLIQFQNNGVVDDSQLPKDRFSAERLKGVDSTLKIQPAKLEDSAVYLCASSSRAFAHPTDTQYFGPGTRLTVL.

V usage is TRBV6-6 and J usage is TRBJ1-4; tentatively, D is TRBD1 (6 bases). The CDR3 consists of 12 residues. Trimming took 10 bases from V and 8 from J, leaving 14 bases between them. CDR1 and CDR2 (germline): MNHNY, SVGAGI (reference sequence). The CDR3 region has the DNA TGTGCCATCGACGCCGGGGGCGAAAAACTGTTTTTT. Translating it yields CAIDAGGEKLFF.

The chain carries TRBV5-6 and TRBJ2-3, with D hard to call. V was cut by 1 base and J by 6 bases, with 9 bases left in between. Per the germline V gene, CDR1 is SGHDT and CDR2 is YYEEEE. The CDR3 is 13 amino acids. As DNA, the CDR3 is TGTGCCAGCAGCTTGTCTTGGATTGATACGCAGTATTTT. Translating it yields CASSLSWIDTQYF.

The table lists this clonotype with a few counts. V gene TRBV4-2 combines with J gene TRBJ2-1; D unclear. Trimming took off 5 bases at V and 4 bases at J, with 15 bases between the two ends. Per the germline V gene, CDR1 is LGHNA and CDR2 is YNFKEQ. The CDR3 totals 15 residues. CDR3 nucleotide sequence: TGTGCCAGCAGCTCCAGCCTAATTTCTTACAATGAGCAGTTCTTC. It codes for CASSSSLISYNEQFF.

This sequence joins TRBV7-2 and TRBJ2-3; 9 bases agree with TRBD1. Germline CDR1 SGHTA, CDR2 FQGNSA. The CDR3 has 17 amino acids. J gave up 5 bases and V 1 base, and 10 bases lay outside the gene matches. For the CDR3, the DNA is TGTGCCAGCAGCTTAGACCCGGACAGGGGCGCGCGAGATACGCAGTATTTT. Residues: CASSLDPDRGARDTQYF.